This T cell receptor (beta chain) is from a study of response to subunit inactivated influenza vaccine. General study results and limits: With each seasonal influenza vaccination, the authors suggested, few new T cells are recruited.

This CDR3 is built from 17 residues. The J segment lost 4 bases and the V segment lost 2 bases, leaving 8 bases of the junction unmatched. Germline CDR1 is SGHRS and CDR2 is YFSETQ. Via MiXCR, TCRdb re-called the RT-PCR reads, giving one row per CDR3 protein. The sample carries 540,000 or so distinct CDR3 sequences, 10% to 15% recorded once. Comments on this clonotype: Antigen specificity is unknown.

The chain employs TRBV5-1 and TRBJ2-2; the match to TRBD2 covers 10 bases. The TCR sequence derives from a man aged 45-65 years who received an inactivated influenza vaccine. Sequencing used PBMCs from blood, obtained roughly 48 days after vaccination. DNA of the CDR3: TGCGCCAGCAGCTTTAGTCCGGGACTAGCGCGCACCGGGGAGCTGTTTTTT. It translates to CASSFSPGLARTGELFF.